These 3 T cell receptor beta chains were sequenced from one sample in a study of T-cell reconstitution after alpha-beta-depleted transplantation in children. The TCRbeta library incorporated unique molecular identifiers. MiXCR, run by TCRdb on the PCR reads, gives a single entry per CDR3 protein. The sample includes approximately 250,000 distinct CDR3 sequences, 7.5% to 10% of them seen just once. The sample here was PBMCs from the stem cell graft donor, taken from the stem cell graft. The receptors come from a human donor who donated a stem cell graft to a child with SCID.

Ten or more counts support this clonotype. The chain has TRBV20-1 and TRBJ1-5, with 8 bases aligning to TRBD1. The CDR3 has 15 amino acids. V shed 2 bases, J shed 3 bases, and the junction held 6 bases outside the gene matches. Germline assignment: CDR1 DFQATT and CDR2 SNEGSKA (reference sequence). CDR3 nucleotides: TGCAGTGCTAGACCCCAGGGGGCCCACAATCAGCCCCAGCATTTT. Encoded protein: CSARPQGAHNQPQHF.

At least ten counts were recorded for this clonotype. The V gene is TRBV12-3 or TRBV12-4, the J gene TRBJ2-2; tentatively, D is TRBD1 (5 bases). CDR3 size: 18 residues. Trimming shortened V by 6 bases and J by 3 bases, and 23 bases separated the two germline ends. The CDR3 bases are TGTGCCAGCAGACCCCCACGGGCAGGGAAGAAGGACACCGGGGAGCTGTTTTTT. Protein product: CASRPPRAGKKDTGELFF.

This clonotype was seen only a few times. J is TRBJ1-5 and V is TRBV7-2, with 8 bases aligning to TRBD1. Germline lookup yields CDR1 SGHTA and CDR2 FQGNSA. After removal of 0 bases from V and 4 bases from J, the junction contained 2 bases not matched to a gene. The length of the CDR3 is 15 residues. Written as DNA, the CDR3 is TGTGCCAGCAGCTTAGCCAGGGGGCTGAATCAGCCCCAGCATTTT. Amino acids: CASSLARGLNQPQHF.